Listed here are 23 T cell receptor beta chains from one sample, sequenced in a study of T cells in localized non-small cell lung cancer. Some clones are missing from TCRdb's copy, which holds only in-frame ones; the method was immunoSEQ multiplex PCR. The sample yields approximately 52,000 clones, 86% seen once. Here the sequenced sample was peripheral blood, taken before any cancer treatment. These TCRs come from a male donor aged 60 or over with stage III squamous cell lung carcinoma.

This clone appeared a few times. This chain uses TRBV18 with TRBJ2-3, with TRBD1 identical over 7 bases. The CDR3 spans 13 residues. Germline lookup yields CDR1 KGHSH and CDR2 LQKENI. With 3 bases clipped from V and 6 bases from J, the junction kept 3 bases outside the gene matches. CDR3 sequence: CASSPATGDTQYF. DNA of the CDR3: TGTGCCAGCTCACCCGCGACAGGGGATACGCAGTATTTT.

This rearrangement joins TRBV19 to TRBJ2-3; maybe TRBD2 (6 bases). The germline gives CDR1 LNHDA, CDR2 SQIVND (reference sequence). V lost 6 bases and J lost 3, with 16 bases in between. This CDR3 contains 15 residues. The CDR3 bases are TGTGCCAGTAGCCGCCGACTAGAGGTAACAGATACGCAGTATTTT. Protein product: CASSRRLEVTDTQYF.

The chain uses TRBV6-6 and TRBJ2-7; weak D call: TRBD2 (6 bases). Trimming removed 2 bases at V and 7 bases at J, with 15 bases between. Germline V CDR1 and CDR2: MNHNY, SVGAGI (reference sequence). The CDR3 is made up of 14 amino acids. The CDR3 spells CASSYPTRSGEQYF. The CDR3 nucleotides are TGTGCCAGCAGTTACCCTACTAGGAGCGGGGAGCAGTACTTC.

This clone was picked up one time. The J gene is TRBJ2-5, the V gene TRBV6-1; D is ambiguous. Deletions cut 7 bases from V and 1 base from J, with 10 bases between. This CDR3 is built from 13 residues. CDR1 is MNHNS, CDR2 SASEGT, per germline. The DNA for the CDR3 is TGTGCCAGCACAGTACGTTTCCAAGAGACCCAGTACTTC. Its protein is CASTVRFQETQYF.

The chain is built from TRBV29-1 and TRBJ2-7; D unresolved. The V end lost 7 bases, the J end lost 3 bases, and 16 bases lay between the germline ends. The length of the CDR3 is 13 residues. Germline assignment: CDR1 SQVTM and CDR2 ANQGSEA. The CDR3, as DNA: TGCAGCGCCGCAACGCAAGAAGACTACGAGCAGTACTTC. This sequence encodes CSAATQEDYEQYF.

The chain employs TRBV7-2 and TRBJ2-4, with D unresolved. V was trimmed by 1 base and J by 7 bases, leaving 2 bases between them. In germline, CDR1 is SGHTA, CDR2 FQGNSA. The length of the CDR3 is 11 residues. The CDR3 sequence: CASSLGNIQYF. The CDR3 DNA reads TGTGCCAGCAGCTTAGGGAACATTCAGTACTTC.

This chain links TRBV6-5 with TRBJ1-2; D is unclear. V lost 0 bases to trimming and J lost 4 bases, with 9 bases between them. The CDR3 extends over 14 amino acids. The germline CDR1 and CDR2 sequences are MNHEY and SVGAGI. The CDR3 loop reads CASSYSTDSYGYTF. In DNA, the CDR3 is TGTGCCAGCAGTTACTCTACGGATTCCTATGGCTACACCTTC.

The chain employs TRBV7-9 and TRBJ2-7; D unresolved. Trimming left V 1 base short and J 0 bases short, with 13 bases between. The germline gives CDR1 SEHNR, CDR2 FQNEAQ (reference sequence). This CDR3 has 16 amino acids. The CDR3 DNA reads TGTGCCAGCAGCTTAGTCGCACCGAGGAGCTCCTACGAGCAGTACTTC. This gives the protein CASSLVAPRSSYEQYF.

V gene TRBV28 combines with J gene TRBJ2-3; 16 nucleotides agree with TRBD2. The CDR3 runs to 16 residues. Germline V gene data show CDR1 as MDHEN and CDR2 as SYDVKM. J was trimmed by 4 bases and V by 11 bases; bases with no gene match: 9. CDR3 loop: CAVGTSGRASPDTQYF. CDR3 coding DNA: TGTGCCGTCGGGACTAGCGGGAGGGCCAGTCCAGATACGCAGTATTTT.

The rearrangement uses TRBV30 and TRBJ1-2, with D uncertain. The CDR3 totals 12 residues. Germline lookup yields CDR1 GTSNPN and CDR2 SVGIG (reference sequence). V was shortened by 1 base and J by 3 bases, with 6 bases between the two germline ends. The CDR3 loop reads CAWSDSDYGYTF. DNA for the CDR3: TGTGCCTGGAGTGATTCAGACTATGGCTACACCTTC.

V usage is TRBV14 and J usage is TRBJ2-7, with TRBD2 identical over 7 bases. With V trimmed by 1 base and J by 5 bases, 11 bases remained unmatched. The CDR3 covers 16 residues. Germline lookup yields CDR1 SGHDN and CDR2 FVKESK. The CDR3 loop is CASSQASRGRVHEQYF. The DNA of the CDR3 is TGTGCCAGCAGCCAAGCGTCGCGCGGGAGAGTCCACGAGCAGTACTTC.

V is TRBV19 and J is TRBJ1-4; D perhaps matches TRBD1 (5 bases). V lost 4 bases, J lost 5 bases, and 17 bases lay in between. This CDR3 is 16 amino acids long. CDR1 and CDR2 (germline): LNHDA, SQIVND (reference sequence). The CDR3: CASSNGPTARNEKLFF. The CDR3 coding sequence is TGTGCCAGTAGTAACGGCCCGACAGCCAGAAATGAAAAACTGTTTTTT.

The chain is built from TRBV18 and TRBJ2-5; unclear D gene. The CDR3 contains 16 residues. V lost 2 bases and J 4 bases, leaving 17 bases between the germline ends. Germline V gene sequence: CDR1 KGHSH, CDR2 LQKENI. The CDR3: CASSPSLTWQAETQYF. The CDR3 DNA reads TGTGCCAGCTCACCATCTTTAACCTGGCAAGCAGAGACCCAGTACTTC.

The V call is TRBV5-1, the J call TRBJ1-1, with D hard to call. The V end was cut by 3 bases, the J end by 4 bases, with 22 bases between. The germline V gene encodes CDR1 SGHRS and CDR2 YFSETQ. The CDR3 runs to 17 residues. CDR3 loop: CASSSFPRVARSTEAFF. As DNA, the CDR3 is TGCGCCAGCAGCTCCTTCCCCCGGGTCGCTCGGAGCACTGAAGCTTTCTTT.

Regarding this clone: The same CDR3 can be traced to other DNA sequences in this sample. V usage is TRBV7-2 and J usage is TRBJ1-1; D gene ambiguous. Trimming removed 1 base at V and 4 bases at J, with 4 bases between. CDR3 size: 12 residues. CDR1 is SGHTA and CDR2 is FQGNSA in the germline V gene. The CDR3 DNA sequence: TGTGCCAGCAGCTTAGGGTCCACTGAAGCTTTCTTT. The encoded protein is CASSLGSTEAFF.

In its sample, this clone was seen a few times. This rearrangement joins TRBV27 to TRBJ1-6; no reliable D call. This CDR3 is 15 amino acids long. V lost 3 bases, J lost 0 bases, and 6 bases lay in between. The germline V gene has CDR1 MNHEY and CDR2 SMNVEV (reference sequence). DNA for the CDR3: TGTGCCAGCAGTTTCGGGGACTCCTATAATTCACCCCTCCACTTT. Translation gives CASSFGDSYNSPLHF.

CDR3 bases: TGTGCCAGCAGCTTGGGACTAGGTTACGAGCAGTACTTC. This translates into CASSLGLGYEQYF. The chain uses TRBV7-6 and TRBJ2-7; 8 bases align to TRBD2. The CDR3 runs 13 residues. V lost 3 bases and J lost 4; bases outside the gene matches: 2. Germline loops: CDR1 SGHVS, CDR2 FNYEAQ. The full variable domain, rest sourced from reference TRBV7-6 and TRBJ2-7, is GAGVSQSPRYKVTKRGQDVALRCDPISGHVSLYWYRQALGQGPEFLTYFNYEAQQDKSGLPNDRFSAERPEGSISTLTIQRTEQRDSAMYRCASSLGLGYEQYFGPGTRLTVT.

The chain links TRBV28 to TRBJ1-3; no definite D call. Germline-derived CDR1 and CDR2 are MDHEN and SYDVKM. The germline V and J ends were trimmed by 7 bases and 4 bases, with 11 bases remaining between them. This CDR3 is built from 13 residues. The CDR3, as DNA: TGTGCCAGCAAAGGGTATAAGGGAAACACCATATATTTT. Translating it yields CASKGYKGNTIYF.

V usage is TRBV7-8 and J usage is TRBJ1-2; no reliable D call. This CDR3 is built from 17 residues. V gave up 3 bases and J gave up 4 bases, with 21 bases separating them. Per germline, CDR1 SGHVS and CDR2 FQNEAQ. The CDR3 bases are TGTGCCAGCAGCTTCAGTTCGACCCTGGTTGGCAGCTATGGCTACACCTTC. The encoded protein is CASSFSSTLVGSYGYTF.

The chain joins TRBV18 to TRBJ2-7; TRBD1 is a possible D gene (6 bases). Germline loops: CDR1 KGHSH, CDR2 LQKENI. The CDR3 covers 15 residues. V lost 4 bases, J lost 3 bases, and 16 bases lay in between. As DNA, the CDR3 is TGTGCCAGCTCACTTCTCCGGGACACGTACTACGAGCAGTACTTC. It specifies CASSLLRDTYYEQYF.

The V call is TRBV2, the J call TRBJ1-5; 10 bases are shared with TRBD1. The V and J ends lost 6 bases and 0 bases, in that order; junction bases with no gene match: 11. CDR1 and CDR2 (germline): SNHLY, FYNNEI. The CDR3 covers 18 residues. The CDR3 spells CASRIEGQGVYSNQPQHF. As DNA, the CDR3 is TGTGCCAGCAGGATTGAAGGACAGGGGGTTTATAGCAATCAGCCCCAGCATTTT.

In its sample, this clone was seen a few times. The chain recombines TRBV2 with TRBJ1-5; 10 bases align to TRBD1. The CDR3 extends over 12 amino acids. CDR1 is SNHLY and CDR2 is FYNNEI in the germline V gene. V was clipped by 10 bases and J by 5 bases; unmatched bases: 2. CDR3 sequence reads: CAIGTGDQPQHF. CDR3 DNA: TGTGCCATCGGGACAGGGGATCAGCCCCAGCATTTT.

The table lists this clone with a count of one. The rearrangement joins TRBV7-2 to TRBJ2-7, with D unresolved. Germline V CDR1 and CDR2: SGHTA, FQGNSA. The V gene lost 2 bases and the J gene lost 3 bases, with 8 bases spanning the gap. The CDR3 totals 13 residues. This CDR3 reads CASSLIESYEQYF. DNA of the CDR3: TGTGCCAGCAGCTTAATCGAAAGCTACGAGCAGTACTTC.